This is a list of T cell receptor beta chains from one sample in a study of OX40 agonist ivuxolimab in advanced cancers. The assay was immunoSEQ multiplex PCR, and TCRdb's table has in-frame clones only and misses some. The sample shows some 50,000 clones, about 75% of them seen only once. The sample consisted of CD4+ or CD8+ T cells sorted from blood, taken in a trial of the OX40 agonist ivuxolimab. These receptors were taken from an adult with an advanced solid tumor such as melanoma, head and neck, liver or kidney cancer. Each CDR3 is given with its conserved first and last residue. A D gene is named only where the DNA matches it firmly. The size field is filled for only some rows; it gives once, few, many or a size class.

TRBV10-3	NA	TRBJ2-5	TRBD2	TGTGCCATCAGTGAGACTAGCGGGAGGCCCCTCCAAGAGACCCAGTACTTC	CAISETSGRPLQETQYF
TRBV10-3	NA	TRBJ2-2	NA	TGTGCCATCAGTGCCCCGGAGGCCGACACCGGGGAGCTGTTTTTT	CAISAPEADTGELFF
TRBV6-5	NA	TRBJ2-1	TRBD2	TGTGCCAGCAGCGCCGGACTAGCGGCCTACAATGAGCAGTTCTTC	CASSAGLAAYNEQFF
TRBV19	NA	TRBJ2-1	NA	TGTGCCAGTAGTATATCCGGGGGCTCCTACAATGAGCAGTTCTTC	CASSISGGSYNEQFF
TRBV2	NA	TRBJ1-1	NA	TGTGCCAGCCGGGGGGATCCGGGCACTGAAGCTTTCTTT	CASRGDPGTEAFF
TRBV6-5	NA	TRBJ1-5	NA	TGTGCCAGCAGTTACTCGCAACAGGGTGGGCAGCCCCAGCATTTT	CASSYSQQGGQPQHF
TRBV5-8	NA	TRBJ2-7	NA	TGTGCCAGCAGCTTTGTCAGTTACGAGCAGTACTTC	CASSFVSYEQYF
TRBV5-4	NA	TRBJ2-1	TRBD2	TGTGCCAGCAGCTTGGCACGGACTAGCGGGACATACAATGAGCAGTTCTTC	CASSLARTSGTYNEQFF
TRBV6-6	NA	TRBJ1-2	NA	TGTGCCAGCAGCCCCGGGCAGGGTGGCTACACCTTC	CASSPGQGGYTF
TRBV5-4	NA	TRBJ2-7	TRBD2	TGTGCCAGCAGCCCAAGGATGGGACTAGCGGGAGGACGGTACGAGCAGTACTTC	CASSPRMGLAGGRYEQYF
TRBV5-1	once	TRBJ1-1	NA	TGCGCCAGCAGCTTGGATAGGCCAGGGGACACTGAAGCTTTCTTT	CASSLDRPGDTEAFF
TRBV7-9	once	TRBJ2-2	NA	TGTGCCAGCAGCCTAGGGCGACAGATTGCCGGGGAGCTGTTTTTT	CASSLGRQIAGELFF
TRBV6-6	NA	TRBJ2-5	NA	TGTGCCAGCAGTTCCCTCCCTGGAGAGACCCAGTACTTC	CASSSLPGETQYF
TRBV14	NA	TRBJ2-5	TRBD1	TGTGCCAGCAGCCACACATCGCCGGGACAGGGGATAGGCAGGACCCAGTACTTC	CASSHTSPGQGIGRTQYF
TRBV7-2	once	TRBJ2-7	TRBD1	TGTGCCAGCAGCCAACAGGGGTCAACCTACGAGCAGTACTTC	CASSQQGSTYEQYF
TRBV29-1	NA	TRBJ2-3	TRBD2	TGCAGCGCCAGATCGGGACTAGCGGCCGACGGGGATACGCAGTATTTT	CSARSGLAADGDTQYF